This is a list of T cell receptor beta chains from one sample in a study of blood T cell repertoires in COVID-19. Sequencing was performed with immunoSEQ multiplex PCR; in TCRdb, only in-frame clones are kept and a portion is missing. Here the sample spans around 150,000 clones, 80% to 90% being singletons. Sequenced material: PBMCs or T cells enriched from blood (not recorded which). These receptor sequences come from a man aged 45 to 65 who had recovered from COVID-19. Each CDR3 is given with its conserved first and last residue. The D gene is left open where the match is weak. Clone size is given for some rows only: seen once, a few or many times, or a class if the clone is expanded.

v_gene	abundance	d_gene	j_gene	CDR3nt	CDR3aa
TRBV12-3/TRBV12-4	-	TRBD1	TRBJ1-2	TGTGCCAGCGGGACAGTCCTACCCCTTGGCTACACCTTC	CASGTVLPLGYTF
TRBV12-3/TRBV12-4	few	-	TRBJ1-1	TGTGCCAGCAGTTTATACAGGGACACTGAAGCTTTCTTT	CASSLYRDTEAFF
TRBV25-1	-	TRBD1	TRBJ2-7	TGTGCCAGTACCAGTACAGGGGGGATAAAAAAGCAGTACTTC	CASTSTGGIKKQYF
TRBV29-1	-	-	TRBJ1-2	TGCAGCGTTGATCCGGTGGGTGGCGGACAGATCTATGGCTACACCTTC	CSVDPVGGGQIYGYTF
TRBV3-1/TRBV3-2	-	-	TRBJ2-7	TGTGCCAGCAGCCTGACTGACGAGCAGTACTTC	CASSLTDEQYF
TRBV5-1	once	TRBD2	TRBJ2-2	TGCGCCAGCAGCTTGCTTCTAGCGGGGGGGTACACCGGGGAGCTGTTTTTT	CASSLLLAGGYTGELFF
TRBV9	-	TRBD2	TRBJ2-7	TGTGCCAGCAGCGTAGGCGGGGGTCACTCCTACGAGCAGTACTTC	CASSVGGGHSYEQYF
TRBV27	-	TRBD2	TRBJ2-1	TGTGCCAGCAGTTTATTTAGCGGGGGCTACAATGAGCAGTTCTTC	CASSLFSGGYNEQFF
TRBV5-1	-	TRBD2	TRBJ2-5	TGCGCCAGCAGGTTAGGGCTAGCGGGGAGGAAACACCAAGAGACCCAGTACTTC	CASRLGLAGRKHQETQYF
TRBV25-1	-	-	TRBJ1-6	TGTGCCAGCAGTGGCCGAACAGTTCTAAATTCACCCCTCCACTTT	CASSGRTVLNSPLHF
TRBV7-8	-	-	TRBJ1-4	TGTGCCAGCAGCCCTCAGGGGAAAACTAATGAAAAACTGTTTTTT	CASSPQGKTNEKLFF
TRBV7-2	-	-	TRBJ1-1	TGTGCCAGCAGCTTAGAGGTCAGGGCTGAAGCTTTCTTT	CASSLEVRAEAFF
TRBV2	-	TRBD1	TRBJ1-6	TGTGCCAGCAAGATCGACAGGGAAAGGTCCTATAATTCACCCCTCCACTTT	CASKIDRERSYNSPLHF
TRBV30	-	-	TRBJ2-7	TGTGCCTGGGAAGCCGACAGGACCAACTACGAGCAGTACTTC	CAWEADRTNYEQYF
TRBV19	-	TRBD1	TRBJ1-4	TGTGCCAGTAGTTTGACAGGGACTAATGAAAAACTGTTTTTT	CASSLTGTNEKLFF
TRBV6-5	-	-	TRBJ1-2	TGTGCCAGCAGTCGACCAGGGTCTGGCTACACCTTC	CASSRPGSGYTF
TRBV19	-	TRBD1	TRBJ1-1	TGTGCCAGTAGTACCCGACAGGGGGCGCGCACTGAAGCTTTCTTT	CASSTRQGARTEAFF
TRBV6-5	-	-	TRBJ2-5	TGTGCCAGCAAGGGGGATTTTAGGGTAGAGACCCAGTACTTC	CASKGDFRVETQYF
TRBV19	few	TRBD1	TRBJ1-4	TGTGCCAGTAGTATTAACAGGGGGCGGTATGAAAAACTGTTTTTT	CASSINRGRYEKLFF
TRBV30	-	-	TRBJ1-4	TGTGCCTGGAGTGTGCAGGCAATACGGACTAATGAAAAACTGTTTTTT	CAWSVQAIRTNEKLFF
TRBV9	-	-	TRBJ2-1	TGTGCCAGCAGCGTAGAGGAGACTTCCTACAATGAGCAGTTCTTC	CASSVEETSYNEQFF
TRBV3-1/TRBV3-2	-	TRBD2	TRBJ2-1	TGTGCCAGCAGCCTAGCGGGGGGGCTTAATGAGCAGTTCTTC	CASSLAGGLNEQFF
TRBV7-9	-	TRBD1	TRBJ2-7	TGTGCCAGCAGCCTGGACAGGGGAGGCGAGCAGTACTTC	CASSLDRGGEQYF
TRBV18	-	-	TRBJ1-1	TGTGCCAGCTCACGTCCGGGGGACACTGAAGCTTTCTTT	CASSRPGDTEAFF
TRBV9	-	TRBD2	TRBJ2-3	TGTGCCAGCAGCAAGGGACTAGCGGACCGCACAGATACGCAGTATTTT	CASSKGLADRTDTQYF
TRBV7-6	-	-	TRBJ2-7	TGTGCCAGCAGCTTAGGCTACGCCTCCTACGAGCAGTACTTC	CASSLGYASYEQYF
TRBV9	-	-	TRBJ2-7	TGTGCCAGCAGCGTAGGGGCAGCCGACGAGCAGTACTTC	CASSVGAADEQYF
TRBV25-1	-	-	TRBJ2-1	TGTGCCAGCAGTGAGGGGGGGGCCATCTCCTACAATGAGCAGTTCTTC	CASSEGGAISYNEQFF
TRBV10-3	-	TRBD1	TRBJ1-4	TGTGCCATCAGTGAAGGGGGCCGGGGAAATGAAAAACTGTTTTTT	CAISEGGRGNEKLFF
TRBV25-1	-	-	TRBJ2-1	TGTGCCAGCAGTGAATTTCGGGGGGCCTTATCCTACAATGAGCAGTTCTTC	CASSEFRGALSYNEQFF
TRBV29-1	-	-	TRBJ2-5	TGCAGCGTTGGAGTTAAAGAGACCCAGTACTTC	CSVGVKETQYF
TRBV14	-	TRBD2	TRBJ2-1	TGTGCCAGCACGCCTGGGGGACTAGCGTTGAATGAGCAGTTCTTC	CASTPGGLALNEQFF